This TCR beta chain emerged from a study of T cells in tuberculosis. Study in general: CD1B tetramers identified T cells specific for mycobacterial lipid GMM. A South African cohort included IGRA-negative adolescents, latently infected IGRA-positive adolescents and adults with active tuberculosis. Within 7 days of starting treatment, or before, PBMC were stored. Findings and limits, study-wide: Shorter CDR3-alpha in active tuberculosis partly drove smaller distances.

Repertoires were generated with immunoSEQ multiplex PCR, while TCRdb's copy carries only in-frame clones and drops some. Among approximately 31,000 clones listed, roughly 86% were seen once. There are 17 residues in the CDR3. After removal of 4 bases from V and 5 bases from J, the junction contained 11 bases not matched to a gene. Germline V gene data show CDR1 as SGDLS and CDR2 as YYNGEE. Documented time point: new active TB diagnosis, blood taken before or within 7 days of starting treatment. This clone is large within its sample. Antigen unknown. The rearrangement joins TRBV9 to TRBJ2-7, with 14 nucleotides matching TRBD2. Sequenced here: PBMCs, sampled at tuberculosis diagnosis. The clonotype was recovered from an adult with tuberculosis. This CDR3 is CASSSDGTSGSGDEQYF. CDR3 DNA sequence: TGTGCCAGCAGCTCAGACGGGACTAGCGGGAGCGGCGACGAGCAGTACTTC.